These T cell receptor beta chains were read from a single sample in a study of control samples from healthy donors and cancer patients. TCRdb keeps only in-frame clones here, not all; method: immunoSEQ multiplex PCR. The data contain over 150,000 clones, roughly 95% of them singletons. Sample: blood. Receptor source: a woman aged 25 to 39 in good health. The CDR3 runs from the conserved cysteine through the conserved F or W. A D gene is named only where the DNA matches it firmly. Where a row states a size, it is once, few, many or the class of an expanded clone; other rows omit it.

d_gene	len	v_gene	abundance	j_gene	CDR3nt	CDR3aa
TRBD2	21	TRBV5-1	NA	TRBJ2-3	TGCGCCAGCAGCTTGGGGACCTCCCGTCTCGCGGGAGAGTCCGGCACAGATACGCAGTATTTT	CASSLGTSRLAGESGTDTQYF
TRBD1	11	TRBV12-3/TRBV12-4	NA	TRBJ2-7	TGTGCCAGCAGTCGACAGGGCGAGCAGTACTTC	CASSRQGEQYF
NA	16	TRBV7-7	once	TRBJ1-2	TGTGCTAGCAGCCTCAGGCGCAGGGGCGCCAACTATGGCTACACCTTC	CASSLRRRGANYGYTF
NA	13	TRBV9	NA	TRBJ1-2	TGTGCCAGCAGCGTAGCTGGAGTAAATGGCTACACCTTC	CASSVAGVNGYTF
TRBD1	13	TRBV7-9	NA	TRBJ1-1	TGTGCCAGCAGCCCGGACAGGGACCCGGGAGCTTTCTTT	CASSPDRDPGAFF
NA	15	TRBV3-1/TRBV3-2	NA	TRBJ2-1	TGTGCCAGCAGCAAGGCACAGGAACCCTACAATGAGCAGTTCTTC	CASSKAQEPYNEQFF
NA	13	TRBV12-3/TRBV12-4	NA	TRBJ1-1	TGTGCCAGCAGTTTGGGGGGGGACACTGAAGCTTTCTTT	CASSLGGDTEAFF
NA	17	TRBV4-1	NA	TRBJ1-2	TGCGCCAGCAGCCAAGATGGGGTTTGGGCCCCGAACTATGGCTACACCTTC	CASSQDGVWAPNYGYTF
NA	18	TRBV5-6	NA	TRBJ2-7	TGTGCCAGCAGCCTCTGGGACCCTTCGGGGCCCAAGACTTACGAGCAGTACTTC	CASSLWDPSGPKTYEQYF
NA	15	TRBV15	once	TRBJ1-2	TGTGCCACCAGCAGAGATCGAGGGGGGTACTATGGCTACACCTTC	CATSRDRGGYYGYTF
NA	13	TRBV5-1	NA	TRBJ1-4	TGCGCCAGCAGCTTCGGGACGACTGAAAAACTGTTTTTT	CASSFGTTEKLFF
NA	14	TRBV9	NA	TRBJ1-2	TGTGCCAGCAGCGTAGAAGTATCCCCCTATGGCTACACCTTC	CASSVEVSPYGYTF
NA	15	TRBV30	NA	TRBJ2-3	TGTGCCTGGAGTGTACTAAGCGGGGGGACAGGGACGCAGTATTTT	CAWSVLSGGTGTQYF
NA	14	TRBV7-2	NA	TRBJ1-4	TGTGCCAGCAGTTCCCGTGGGCCTGATGAAAAACTGTTTTTT	CASSSRGPDEKLFF
NA	14	TRBV4-1	NA	TRBJ1-4	TGCGCCAGCTCTTTAGACTCAACTAATGAAAAACTGTTTTTT	CASSLDSTNEKLFF
TRBD2	14	TRBV20-1	once	TRBJ2-7	TGCAGTGCTAGTAGACTAGCGGGGTCCTACGAGCAGTACTTC	CSASRLAGSYEQYF
NA	11	TRBV29-1	NA	TRBJ1-2	TGCAGCGTTGAAAAGGACTATGGCTACACCTTC	CSVEKDYGYTF
NA	12	TRBV3-1/TRBV3-2	few	TRBJ1-1	TGTGCCAGCAGCCAAGAAGGGCCTGAAGCTTTCTTT	CASSQEGPEAFF
TRBD2	16	TRBV10-3	once	TRBJ2-3	TGTGCCATCAGTGCTCTAGCGGGGGGGCGCACAGATACGCAGTATTTT	CAISALAGGRTDTQYF
TRBD2	17	TRBV7-9	NA	TRBJ2-2	TGTGCCAGCAGCTTAGCGACTAGCGGGAGAAACACCGGGGAGCTGTTTTTT	CASSLATSGRNTGELFF
NA	12	TRBV7-2	NA	TRBJ1-4	TGTGCCAGCAGCTTAGGATGGGGAAAACTGTTTTTT	CASSLGWGKLFF
NA	15	TRBV7-2	NA	TRBJ2-7	TGTGCCAGCAGCCCTCCGAGGACTTGGTCCGTCGAGCAGTACTTC	CASSPPRTWSVEQYF
NA	12	TRBV29-1	NA	TRBJ1-2	TGCAGCGTTGAAGGGGCCTCTAGGGGATACACCTTC	CSVEGASRGYTF
TRBD2	17	TRBV18	NA	TRBJ2-1	TGTGCCAGCTCACCAAGGCCTCTAGCGGTGGGGGACAATGAGCAGTTCTTC	CASSPRPLAVGDNEQFF
TRBD2	19	TRBV5-1	NA	TRBJ2-1	TGCGCCAGCAGCCCACGGGGAGGGAGAGAGGCAAGCTCCTACAATGAGCAGTTCTTC	CASSPRGGREASSYNEQFF
TRBD2	16	TRBV2	NA	TRBJ2-1	TGTGCCAGCAGAACCGGGACTAGCGGGACCTACAATGAGCAGTTCTTC	CASRTGTSGTYNEQFF
NA	13	TRBV7-2	once	TRBJ2-2	TGTGCCAGCAGCCATCGACAGACCGGGGAGCTGTTTTTT	CASSHRQTGELFF
TRBD1	15	TRBV6-1	NA	TRBJ2-1	TGTGCCAGCAGTGAAGGACAGGGGATTAACAATGAGCAGTTCTTC	CASSEGQGINNEQFF
TRBD2	18	TRBV5-1	once	TRBJ2-7	TGCGCCAGCAGCTTGTCCGTAGCGGGGGCCCAAGGTTTCTACGAGCAGTACTTC	CASSLSVAGAQGFYEQYF
TRBD2	19	TRBV24-1	NA	TRBJ2-1	TGTGCCACCGGGAGCCGAATTCTTCCCGGGACTAGCGGCCACAATGAGCAGTTCTTC	CATGSRILPGTSGHNEQFF
NA	15	TRBV18	NA	TRBJ2-3	TGTGCCAGCTCACCACGGATGGGGGACACAGATACGCAGTATTTT	CASSPRMGDTDTQYF
TRBD2	16	TRBV5-1	NA	TRBJ2-3	TGCGCCAGCAGCCCATCGGGGGGGGGCGCCATAGATACGCAGTATTTT	CASSPSGGGAIDTQYF
TRBD1	16	TRBV6-5	NA	TRBJ1-3	TGTGCCAGCAGTTCCCATCAGGGGGCGCTTCGAAACACCATATATTTT	CASSSHQGALRNTIYF
TRBD1	15	TRBV28	NA	TRBJ2-3	TGTGCCAGCAGCCTTGGGACAGCCCCTGAGGATACGCAGTATTTT	CASSLGTAPEDTQYF
NA	13	TRBV30	NA	TRBJ1-2	TGTGCCTGGAGTAAAGGGCCTTCCTATGGCTACACCTTC	CAWSKGPSYGYTF